The present entry profiles one T cell receptor (beta chain) with its context. CDR3 length equals 16 residues. The V and J ends lost 1 base and 4 bases, in that order; junction bases with no gene match: 6. Germline V gives CDR1 MNHEY, CDR2 SMNVEV (reference sequence). Patients were ineligible given autoimmune disease history or systemic immunosuppression. This table comes from immunoSEQ multiplex PCR, and its TCRdb copy is limited to in-frame clones, with some not included. The repertoire includes fewer than 25,000 clones, 88% of them detected once, and roughly a third sits in the top ten. The sample originates from a study of OX40 agonist ivuxolimab in advanced cancers.

Sequenced here: CD4+ or CD8+ T cells sorted from blood, sampled in a trial of the OX40 agonist ivuxolimab. The sequence came from an adult with an advanced solid tumor such as melanoma, head and neck, liver or kidney cancer. The chain uses TRBV27 and TRBJ2-1; the match to TRBD2 covers 8 bases. CDR3 sequence (DNA): TGTGCCAGCAGTTTATTAGGCAGCGGGGGTTACAATGAGCAGTTCTTC. Protein product: CASSLLGSGGYNEQFF.